The rows below give T cell receptor beta chains drawn from one sample of a study of naive and memory T cell subsets. TCRdb ran MiXCR on the 5' RACE reads and lists one entry per CDR3 protein. In the table there are about 59,000 distinct CDR3 sequences, 8% of which are singletons. The receptors stem from a female donor in good health. The CDR3 runs from the conserved cysteine through the conserved F or W. D genes are given only for firm matches. A clone size is listed for some rows: how often the clone was seen (once, few, many), or a class if it is expanded.

d_gene	len	abundance	v_gene	j_gene	CDR3aa	CDR3nt
TRBD1	15	few	TRBV14	TRBJ2-3	CASSLRTGSSDTQYF	TGTGCCAGCAGCCTTCGGACAGGTAGCTCAGATACGCAGTATTTT
TRBD1	16	many	TRBV4-1	TRBJ1-1	CASSPWDRGEDTEAFF	TGCGCCAGCAGCCCATGGGACAGGGGAGAGGACACTGAAGCTTTCTTT
TRBD2	14	-	TRBV7-2	TRBJ2-7	CASSPTSSTYEQYF	TGTGCCAGCAGCCCGACTAGCTCAACCTACGAGCAGTACTTC
-	13	many	TRBV29-1	TRBJ1-4	CSATGTGNEKLFF	TGCAGCGCTACAGGGACGGGTAATGAAAAACTGTTTTTT
TRBD2	18	few	TRBV3-1	TRBJ2-1	CASSPGTSGTSSYNEQFF	TGTGCCAGCAGCCCAGGGACTAGCGGGACCTCCTCCTACAATGAGCAGTTCTTC
-	15	many	TRBV2	TRBJ2-6	CASSERQGEANVLTF	TGTGCCAGCAGTGAAAGGCAGGGCGAGGCCAACGTCCTGACTTTC
-	14	many	TRBV20-1	TRBJ1-1	CSASRGSPNTEAFF	TGCAGTGCTAGTAGGGGGAGCCCGAACACTGAAGCTTTCTTT
-	13	many	TRBV19	TRBJ1-5	CASSIGRKRPQHF	TGTGCCAGTAGTATCGGGAGGAAGCGGCCCCAGCATTTT
-	15	-	TRBV18	TRBJ1-1	CASSPPGPPNTEAFF	TGTGCCAGCTCACCCCCGGGACCCCCGAACACTGAAGCTTTCTTT
-	16	few	TRBV28	TRBJ1-3	CASREGSGGTGNTIYF	TGTGCCAGCAGAGAGGGGAGCGGAGGAACTGGAAACACCATATATTTT
TRBD1	14	few	TRBV7-9	TRBJ1-2	CASSFVTGSEGYTF	TGTGCCAGCAGCTTCGTGACAGGGTCAGAAGGCTACACCTTC
TRBD2	14	-	TRBV20-1	TRBJ2-7	CSAKGLAGSYEQYF	TGCAGTGCAAAAGGGCTAGCGGGAAGCTACGAGCAGTACTTC
TRBD1	13	-	TRBV6-5	TRBJ2-1	CASRNNRGREQFF	TGTGCCAGCAGAAACAACAGGGGAAGGGAGCAGTTCTTC
TRBD2	13	few	TRBV7-2	TRBJ2-1	CASSSRRGDEQFF	TGTGCCAGCAGCTCACGGCGGGGGGATGAGCAGTTCTTC
-	16	few	TRBV7-2	TRBJ2-7	CASSRGGAGGSYEQYF	TGTGCCAGCAGTAGAGGGGGGGCAGGGGGGTCCTACGAGCAGTACTTC
-	14	-	TRBV5-1	TRBJ1-5	CASSDGVPNQPQHF	TGCGCCAGCAGCGACGGTGTACCGAACCAGCCCCAGCATTTT
-	15	-	TRBV6-2/TRBV6-3	TRBJ2-7	CASSYFNRVPYEQYF	TGTGCCAGCAGTTACTTTAACAGGGTGCCCTACGAGCAGTACTTC
-	12	many	TRBV19	TRBJ2-5	CASSNSKETQYF	TGTGCCAGTAGCAACTCGAAAGAGACCCAGTACTTC
-	17	few	TRBV19	TRBJ2-3	CASSPQEGISSTDTQYF	TGTGCCAGTAGTCCCCAAGAGGGGATATCTAGCACAGATACGCAGTATTTT
-	14	many	TRBV6-6	TRBJ1-6	CASSRDSNNSPLHF	TGTGCCAGCAGTAGAGACAGCAATAATTCACCCCTCCACTTT
TRBD1	14	few	TRBV28	TRBJ2-7	CASSPDRGAYEQYF	TGTGCCAGCAGCCCGGACAGGGGAGCCTACGAGCAGTACTTC
-	12	few	TRBV18	TRBJ2-3	CASSPPGNTQYF	TGTGCCAGCTCACCACCGGGGAATACGCAGTATTTT
-	16	many	TRBV15	TRBJ1-5	CATSREPGYSNQPQHF	TGTGCCACCAGCAGAGAGCCAGGGTATAGCAATCAGCCCCAGCATTTT
TRBD1	14	few	TRBV13	TRBJ2-7	CASSLTGAAYEQYF	TGTGCCAGCAGCTTAACAGGGGCGGCCTACGAGCAGTACTTC
-	16	many	TRBV28	TRBJ1-2	CASSLPAPEGTRGYTF	TGTGCCAGCAGTTTACCCGCCCCAGAGGGAACGCGCGGCTACACCTTC
-	17	-	TRBV7-8	TRBJ2-7	CASSLATGPGIFYEQYF	TGTGCCAGCAGCTTAGCCACGGGACCAGGGATTTTCTACGAGCAGTACTTC
-	18	-	TRBV4-1	TRBJ2-5	CASSWGVTRSGLQETQYF	TGCGCCAGCAGCTGGGGGGTAACTAGATCAGGATTGCAAGAGACCCAGTACTTC
TRBD2	16	few	TRBV6-5	TRBJ2-3	CASSSLSGGSTDTQYF	TGTGCCAGCAGTTCACTAAGCGGGGGGAGCACAGATACGCAGTATTTT
TRBD1	15	many	TRBV24-1	TRBJ2-1	CATSDFNDRGNEQFF	TGTGCCACCAGTGATTTTAATGACAGGGGCAATGAGCAGTTCTTC
-	13	-	TRBV28	TRBJ2-1	CASSRAAYNEQFF	TGTGCCAGCAGCAGGGCCGCTTACAATGAGCAGTTCTTC
-	13	few	TRBV6-5	TRBJ2-1	CASTPNSYNEQFF	TGTGCCAGCACACCCAACTCCTACAATGAGCAGTTCTTC
-	12	-	TRBV11-3	TRBJ2-1	CASSEGGDEQFF	TGTGCCAGCTCCGAGGGGGGGGATGAGCAGTTCTTC
-	14	-	TRBV7-7	TRBJ2-2	CASSLEQNTGELFF	TGTGCTAGCAGCTTAGAACAGAACACCGGGGAGCTGTTTTTT
-	17	many	TRBV6-1	TRBJ1-1	CASSEGVLGRGSTEAFF	TGTGCCAGCAGTGAAGGGGTTCTGGGCCGAGGGAGCACTGAAGCTTTCTTT
-	14	many	TRBV29-1	TRBJ1-2	CSVDGAGSSLGYTF	TGCAGCGTTGATGGGGCAGGGTCTTCGCTCGGCTACACCTTC
-	14	many	TRBV6-1	TRBJ2-2	CASSSLDVAGELFF	TGTGCCAGCAGTTCCCTCGACGTTGCCGGGGAGCTGTTTTTT
TRBD2	16	few	TRBV6-2/TRBV6-3	TRBJ2-3	CASSYVTSGMGDTQYF	TGTGCCAGCAGTTACGTGACTAGCGGGATGGGAGATACGCAGTATTTT
-	15	-	TRBV12-3/TRBV12-4	TRBJ2-5	CASSFWGRNQETQYF	TGTGCCAGCAGTTTCTGGGGTCGCAACCAAGAGACCCAGTACTTC
-	13	-	TRBV20-1	TRBJ2-4	CSASSRGGNIQYF	TGCAGTGCTAGCTCCAGGGGTGGAAACATTCAGTACTTC
-	15	many	TRBV6-2/TRBV6-3	TRBJ1-5	CASSYSGQLNQPQHF	TGTGCCAGCAGTTACTCGGGGCAGCTCAATCAGCCCCAGCATTTT
-	14	few	TRBV19	TRBJ1-1	CASSIGGQNTEAFF	TGTGCCAGTAGTATAGGGGGTCAGAACACTGAAGCTTTCTTT
-	15	many	TRBV6-5	TRBJ2-3	CASSPQGLGADTQYF	TGTGCCAGCAGCCCCCAAGGACTGGGAGCAGATACGCAGTATTTT